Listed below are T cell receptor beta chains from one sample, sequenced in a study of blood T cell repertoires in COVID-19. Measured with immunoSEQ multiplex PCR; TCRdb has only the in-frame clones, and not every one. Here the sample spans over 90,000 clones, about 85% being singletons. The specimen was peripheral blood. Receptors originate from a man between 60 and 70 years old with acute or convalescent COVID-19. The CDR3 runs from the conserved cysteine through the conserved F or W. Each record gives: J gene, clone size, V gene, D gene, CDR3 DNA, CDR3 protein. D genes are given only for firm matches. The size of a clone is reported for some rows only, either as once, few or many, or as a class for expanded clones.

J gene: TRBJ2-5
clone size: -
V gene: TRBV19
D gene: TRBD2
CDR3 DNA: TGTGCCAGTAGTAGGGGGGGACTAGCGGTTAGCGAGACCCAGTACTTC
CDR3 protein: CASSRGGLAVSETQYF

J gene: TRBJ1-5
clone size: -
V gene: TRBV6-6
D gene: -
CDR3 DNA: TGTGCCAGCACCAGAGGACTCAATCAGCCCCAGCATTTT
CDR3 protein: CASTRGLNQPQHF

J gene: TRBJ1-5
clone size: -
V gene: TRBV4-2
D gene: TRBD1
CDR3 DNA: TGTGCCAGCAGCCAAGATCCAGGGGGACAGCCCCAGCATTTT
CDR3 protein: CASSQDPGGQPQHF

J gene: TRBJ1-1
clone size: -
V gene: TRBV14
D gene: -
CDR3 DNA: TGTGCCAGCAGCCGGTTAGGAGAGAACACTGAAGCTTTCTTT
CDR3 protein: CASSRLGENTEAFF

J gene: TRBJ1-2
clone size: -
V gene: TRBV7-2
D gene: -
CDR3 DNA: TGTGCCAGCAGCTTAGGGCAGGGACTTGGGAACTATGGCTACACCTTC
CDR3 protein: CASSLGQGLGNYGYTF

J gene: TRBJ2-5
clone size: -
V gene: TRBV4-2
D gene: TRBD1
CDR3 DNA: TGTGCCAGCAGCCAACTGGGACAGCAAGAGACCCAGTACTTC
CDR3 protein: CASSQLGQQETQYF

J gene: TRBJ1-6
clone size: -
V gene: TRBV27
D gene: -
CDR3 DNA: TGTGCCAGCAGTTTCAGGGGACGTAATTCACCCCTCCACTTT
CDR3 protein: CASSFRGRNSPLHF

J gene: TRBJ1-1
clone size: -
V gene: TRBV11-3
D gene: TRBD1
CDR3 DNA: TGTGCCAGCAGCGGCGGACAGGGGGGCACTGAAGCTTTCTTT
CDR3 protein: CASSGGQGGTEAFF

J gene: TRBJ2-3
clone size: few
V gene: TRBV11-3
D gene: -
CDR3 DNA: TGTGCCAGCAGTCTCCGGGGTGGCGGGACGAGCACAGATACGCAGTATTTT
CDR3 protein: CASSLRGGGTSTDTQYF

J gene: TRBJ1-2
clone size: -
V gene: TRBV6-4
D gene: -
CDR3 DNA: TGTGCCAGCAGCGCGGGGGCTAATGGCTACACCTTC
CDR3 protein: CASSAGANGYTF

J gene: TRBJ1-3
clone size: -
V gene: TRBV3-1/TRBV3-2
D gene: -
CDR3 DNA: TGTGCCAGCAGCCAAGTGTGGGGAGACACCATATATTTT
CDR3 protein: CASSQVWGDTIYF

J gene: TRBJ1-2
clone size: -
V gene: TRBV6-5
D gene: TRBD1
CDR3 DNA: TGTGCCAGCAGTATCCGGACAGGGACCTATGGCTACACCTTC
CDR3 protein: CASSIRTGTYGYTF

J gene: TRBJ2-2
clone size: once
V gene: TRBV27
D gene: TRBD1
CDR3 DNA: TGTGCCAGCAGTCCAATCGGACAGGGGCACACCGGGGAGCTGTTTTTT
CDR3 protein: CASSPIGQGHTGELFF

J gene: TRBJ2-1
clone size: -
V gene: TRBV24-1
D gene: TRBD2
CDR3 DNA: TGTGCCACCAGTGATTTCCGCGGGGGTTCCTACAATGAGCAGTTCTTC
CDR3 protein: CATSDFRGGSYNEQFF

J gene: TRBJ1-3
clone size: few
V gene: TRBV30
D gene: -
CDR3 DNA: TGTGCCTGGAGTGATCGGAACACCATATATTTT
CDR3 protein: CAWSDRNTIYF

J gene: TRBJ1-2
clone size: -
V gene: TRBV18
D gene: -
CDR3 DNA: TGTGCCAGCTCACCACCGGGACAACCGTATGGCTACACCTTC
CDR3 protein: CASSPPGQPYGYTF

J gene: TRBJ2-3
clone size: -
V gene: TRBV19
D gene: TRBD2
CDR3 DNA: TGTGCCACACGTCGGGGACTAGCGGGTGTCGGCACAGATACGCAGTATTTT
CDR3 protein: CATRRGLAGVGTDTQYF

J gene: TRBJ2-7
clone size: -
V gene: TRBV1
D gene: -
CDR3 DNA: -
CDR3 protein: CTRWGSGSPGTEQYF

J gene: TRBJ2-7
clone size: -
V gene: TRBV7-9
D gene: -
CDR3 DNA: TGTGCCAGCAGCTCCGGCCAGGGGTACTACTCCTACGAGCAGTACTTC
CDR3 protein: CASSSGQGYYSYEQYF

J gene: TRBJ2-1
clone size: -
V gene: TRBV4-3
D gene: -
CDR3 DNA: TGCGCCAGCAGCCAAGTTCCTCTCAATGAGCAGTTCTTC
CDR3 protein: CASSQVPLNEQFF

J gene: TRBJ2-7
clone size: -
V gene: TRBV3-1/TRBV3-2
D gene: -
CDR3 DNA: TGTGCCAGCAGCCGTGCGCCCCTAACCTACGAGCAGTACTTC
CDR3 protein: CASSRAPLTYEQYF

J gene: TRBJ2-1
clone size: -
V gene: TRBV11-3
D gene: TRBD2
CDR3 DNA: TGTGCCAGCAGCCCCGGGACTAGCGGGGGTGCAAATGAGCAGTTCTTC
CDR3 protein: CASSPGTSGGANEQFF

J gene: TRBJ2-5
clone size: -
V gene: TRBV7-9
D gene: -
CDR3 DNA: TGTGCCAGCAGCCGCAGGGCCACGGAAGAGACCCAGTACTTC
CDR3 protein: CASSRRATEETQYF

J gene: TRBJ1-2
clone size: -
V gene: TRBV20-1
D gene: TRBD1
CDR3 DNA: TGCAGTGCTCAAAGGGGACAGAGCTACACCTTC
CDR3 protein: CSAQRGQSYTF

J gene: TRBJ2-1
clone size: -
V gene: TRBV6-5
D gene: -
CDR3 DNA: TGTGCCAGCAGTTACACAGGGAGCTCCTACAATGAGCAGTTCTTC
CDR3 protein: CASSYTGSSYNEQFF

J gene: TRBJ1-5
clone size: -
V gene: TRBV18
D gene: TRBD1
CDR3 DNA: TGTGCCAGCTCACCAGGGACAGGGGGCGGTCAGCCCCAGCATTTT
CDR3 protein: CASSPGTGGGQPQHF

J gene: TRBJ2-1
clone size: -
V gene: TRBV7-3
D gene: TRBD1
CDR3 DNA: TGTGCCAGCAGCTTAGGTCCCGGGACAGGGTCTGACAATGAGCAGTTCTTC
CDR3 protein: CASSLGPGTGSDNEQFF

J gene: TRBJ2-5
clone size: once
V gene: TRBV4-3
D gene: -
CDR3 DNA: TGCGCCAGCAGCCAAGACAGGGAAGAGACCCAGTACTTC
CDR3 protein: CASSQDREETQYF

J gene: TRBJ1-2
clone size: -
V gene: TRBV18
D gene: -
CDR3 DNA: TGTGCCAGCTCACCTGACAGCTACCCGTCCACAACATATGGCTACACCTTC
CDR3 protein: CASSPDSYPSTTYGYTF

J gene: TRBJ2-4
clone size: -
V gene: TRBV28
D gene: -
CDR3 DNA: TGTGCCAGCAGTCGGGTAAGGGGAAACATTCAGTACTTC
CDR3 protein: CASSRVRGNIQYF

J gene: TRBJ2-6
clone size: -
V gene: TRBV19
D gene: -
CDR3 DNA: TGTGCCAGTAGGCAGCGGGGAGGGGGGACTGGGGCCAACGTCCTGACTTTC
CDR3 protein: CASRQRGGGTGANVLTF

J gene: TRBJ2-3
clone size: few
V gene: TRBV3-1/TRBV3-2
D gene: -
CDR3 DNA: TGTGCCAGCAGCCAAGGCTTGAGGAGGGGACTCGGCACAGATACGCAGTATTTT
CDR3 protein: CASSQGLRRGLGTDTQYF

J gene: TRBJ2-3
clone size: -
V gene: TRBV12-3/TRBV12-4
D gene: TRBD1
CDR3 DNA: TGTGCCAGCGGACTCAGGGGGCTGGATACGCAGTATTTT
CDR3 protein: CASGLRGLDTQYF

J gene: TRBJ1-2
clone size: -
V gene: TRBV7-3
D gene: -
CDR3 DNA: TGTGCCAGCAGCTTAACGGGCTTTAATGGCTACACCTTC
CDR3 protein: CASSLTGFNGYTF

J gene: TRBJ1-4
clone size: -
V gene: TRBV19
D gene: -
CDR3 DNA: TGTGCCAGTAGTACGCCTAAGGGGAATAATGAAAAACTGTTTTTT
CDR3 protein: CASSTPKGNNEKLFF

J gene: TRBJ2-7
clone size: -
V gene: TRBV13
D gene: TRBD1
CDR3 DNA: TGTGCCAGCAGCTTGGGACAGAGATACGAGCAGTACTTC
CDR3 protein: CASSLGQRYEQYF

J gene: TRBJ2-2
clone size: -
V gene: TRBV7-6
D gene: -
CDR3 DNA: TGTGCCAGCAGCTTGCGACAGACCGCGAACACCGGGGAGCTGTTTTTT
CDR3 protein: CASSLRQTANTGELFF

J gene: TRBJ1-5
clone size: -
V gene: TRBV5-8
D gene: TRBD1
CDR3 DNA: TGTGCCAGCAGCTTGGCCAGGGGGGCCAATCAGCCCCAGCATTTT
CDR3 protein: CASSLARGANQPQHF

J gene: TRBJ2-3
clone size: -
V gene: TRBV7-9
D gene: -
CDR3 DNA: TGTGCCAGCAGCTTAGGCCGCGGGGAAGCAGATACGCAGTATTTT
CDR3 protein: CASSLGRGEADTQYF

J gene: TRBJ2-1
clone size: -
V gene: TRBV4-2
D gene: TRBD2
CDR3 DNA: TGTGCCAGCAGCCAAGAGTTACTAGCGGGAGTGGGGCACTATGAGCAGTTCTTC
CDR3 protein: CASSQELLAGVGHYEQFF

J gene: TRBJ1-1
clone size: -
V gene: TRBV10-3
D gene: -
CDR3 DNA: TGTGCCATCAGTGATTTCGGAGTGAACACTGAAGCTTTCTTT
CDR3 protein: CAISDFGVNTEAFF

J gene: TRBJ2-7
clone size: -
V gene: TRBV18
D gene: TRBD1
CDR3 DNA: TGTGCCAGCTCACCGGTGGGACAGGGGAGTCGCGAGCAGTACTTC
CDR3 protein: CASSPVGQGSREQYF

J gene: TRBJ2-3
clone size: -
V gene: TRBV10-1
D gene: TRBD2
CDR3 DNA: TGCGCCAGCAGTGATACCTTGGCGGGAGTCCCAGATACGCAGTATTTT
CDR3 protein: CASSDTLAGVPDTQYF

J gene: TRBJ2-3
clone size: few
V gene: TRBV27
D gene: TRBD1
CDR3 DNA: TGTGCCAGCAGCCGGGACAGGGACACAGATACGCAGTATTTT
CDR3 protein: CASSRDRDTDTQYF

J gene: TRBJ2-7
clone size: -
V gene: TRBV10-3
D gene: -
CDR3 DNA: TGTGCCATCAGTGACGACAGTTCCTACGAGCAGTACTTC
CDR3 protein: CAISDDSSYEQYF

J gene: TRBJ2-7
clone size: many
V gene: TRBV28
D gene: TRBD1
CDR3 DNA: TGTGCCAGCAGATTGCGGACAGGCGAGCAGTACTTC
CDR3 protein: CASRLRTGEQYF

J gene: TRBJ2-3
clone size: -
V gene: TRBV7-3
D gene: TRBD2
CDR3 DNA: TGTGCCAGCAGCAGAGGACTAGCGGGAGGGGATACGCAGTATTTT
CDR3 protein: CASSRGLAGGDTQYF

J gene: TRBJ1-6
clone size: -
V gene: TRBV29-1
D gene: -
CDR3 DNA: TGCAGCGTGTCACAGGGTTGGAATTCACCCCTCCACTTT
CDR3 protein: CSVSQGWNSPLHF

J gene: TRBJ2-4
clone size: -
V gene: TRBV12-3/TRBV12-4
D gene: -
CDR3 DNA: TGTGCCAGCACCAACTTCCAGGGTAACATTCAGTACTTC
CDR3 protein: CASTNFQGNIQYF

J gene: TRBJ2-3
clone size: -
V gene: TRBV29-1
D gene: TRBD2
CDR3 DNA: TGCAGCGTTCTACTAGCGGGGGCCACAGATACGCAGTATTTT
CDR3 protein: CSVLLAGATDTQYF

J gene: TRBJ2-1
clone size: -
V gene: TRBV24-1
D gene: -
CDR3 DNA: TGTGCCACCAGTGATTTGGACTCTTTATACAATGAGCAGTTCTTC
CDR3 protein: CATSDLDSLYNEQFF

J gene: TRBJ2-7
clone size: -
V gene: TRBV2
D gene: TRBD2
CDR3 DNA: TGTGCCAGCAGGACTAGCGGGAGCTCCTACGAGCAGTACTTC
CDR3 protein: CASRTSGSSYEQYF

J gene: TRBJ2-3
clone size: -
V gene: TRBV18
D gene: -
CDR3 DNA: TGTGCCAGCTCACCCTCTAGCACAGATACGCAGTATTTT
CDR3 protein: CASSPSSTDTQYF

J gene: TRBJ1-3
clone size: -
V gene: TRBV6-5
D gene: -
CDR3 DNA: TGTGCCAGCAGAAAAGGGGGTTCTGGAAACACCATATATTTT
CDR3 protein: CASRKGGSGNTIYF

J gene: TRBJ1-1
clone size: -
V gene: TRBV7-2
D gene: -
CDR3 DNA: TGTGCCAGCAGCTTAGGAGTAGAAGCTTTCTTT
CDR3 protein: CASSLGVEAFF

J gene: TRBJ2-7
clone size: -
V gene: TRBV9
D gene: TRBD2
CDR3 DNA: TGTGCCAGCAGCGTAGATATGCTAGCGGGAGCCTCCCATCAAAAGTTC
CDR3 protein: CASSVDMLAGASHQKF

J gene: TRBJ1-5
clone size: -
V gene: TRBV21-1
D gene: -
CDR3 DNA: TGTGCCAGCACCAGGACAGGGAGGGGCCCTAGCAATCAGCCCCAGCATTTT
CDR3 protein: CASTRTGRGPSNQPQHF

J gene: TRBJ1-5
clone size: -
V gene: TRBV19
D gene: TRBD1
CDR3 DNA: TGTGCCAGTAGTATAGCAACAGGGGGAAGGCGGCCCCAGCATTTT
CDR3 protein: CASSIATGGRRPQHF